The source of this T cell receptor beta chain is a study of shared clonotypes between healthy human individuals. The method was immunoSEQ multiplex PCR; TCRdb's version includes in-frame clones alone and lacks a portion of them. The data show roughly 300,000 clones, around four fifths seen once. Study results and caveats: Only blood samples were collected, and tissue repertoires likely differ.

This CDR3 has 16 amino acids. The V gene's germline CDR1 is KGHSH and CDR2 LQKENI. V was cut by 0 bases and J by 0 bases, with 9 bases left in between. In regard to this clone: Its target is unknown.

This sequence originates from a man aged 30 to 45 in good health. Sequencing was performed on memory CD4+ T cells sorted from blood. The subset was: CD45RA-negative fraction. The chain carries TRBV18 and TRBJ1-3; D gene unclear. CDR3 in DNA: TGTGCCAGCTCACCACCGGGTGCCTTCTCTGGAAACACCATATATTTT. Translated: CASSPPGAFSGNTIYF.